Listed below are T cell receptor beta chains from one sample, sequenced in a study of blood T cell repertoires in COVID-19. Sequencing used immunoSEQ multiplex PCR; TCRdb keeps in-frame clones, though not all of them. The sample has approximately 220,000 clones; approximately 80% are singletons. Sequencing was performed on PBMCs or T cells enriched from blood (not recorded which). Every receptor here comes from a middle-aged woman with acute COVID-19. Each CDR3 is given with its conserved first and last residue. Fields, in order: D gene, clone size, V gene, J gene, CDR3 DNA, CDR3 protein. D genes are given only for firm matches. The listing skips clone size in some rows; elsewhere it reads once, few, many or a size class.

d_call: .; clone_size: .; v_call: TRBV1; j_call: TRBJ2-1; cdr3_nt: TGCACCAGCAGCCAAGACTCCCGGGTTAACAATGAGCAGTTCTTC; cdr3_aa: CTSSQDSRVNNEQFF
d_call: .; clone_size: .; v_call: TRBV5-8; j_call: TRBJ1-1; cdr3_nt: TGTGCCAGCAGCTTGGAGGGTCTACAGGCGAACACTGAAGCTTTCTTT; cdr3_aa: CASSLEGLQANTEAFF
d_call: TRBD1; clone_size: few; v_call: TRBV6-4; j_call: TRBJ2-1; cdr3_nt: TGTGCCAGCAGTGAGGGACAGGGGGGTAACAATGAGCAGTTCTTC; cdr3_aa: CASSEGQGGNNEQFF
d_call: TRBD2; clone_size: .; v_call: TRBV18; j_call: TRBJ2-1; cdr3_nt: TGTGCCAGCTCACCCCGTACCGGGACTAGCGGGAGGAACAATGAGCAGTTCTTC; cdr3_aa: CASSPRTGTSGRNNEQFF
d_call: .; clone_size: .; v_call: TRBV28; j_call: TRBJ2-1; cdr3_nt: TGTGCCAGCAGTTCTACTTCTTTTTACAATGAGCAGTTCTTC; cdr3_aa: CASSSTSFYNEQFF
d_call: TRBD1; clone_size: .; v_call: TRBV30; j_call: TRBJ1-2; cdr3_nt: TGTGCCTGGAGTGTACATTTTGGACAGGGGGATGACTATGGCTACACCTTC; cdr3_aa: CAWSVHFGQGDDYGYTF
d_call: TRBD2; clone_size: few; v_call: TRBV7-9; j_call: TRBJ2-1; cdr3_nt: TGTGCCAGCAGCCCGACTAGCGGGAGAAATGAGCAGTTCTTC; cdr3_aa: CASSPTSGRNEQFF
d_call: .; clone_size: .; v_call: TRBV12-3/TRBV12-4; j_call: TRBJ2-7; cdr3_nt: TGTGCCAGCAGTTTACGGCTAGCCGAGCAGTACTTC; cdr3_aa: CASSLRLAEQYF
d_call: .; clone_size: .; v_call: TRBV1; j_call: TRBJ1-4; cdr3_nt: TGCACCAGCAGCCAAGTTAATGGGCGGGGGCCTTATGCAACTAATGAAAAACTGTTTTTT; cdr3_aa: CTSSQVNGRGPYATNEKLFF
d_call: .; clone_size: .; v_call: TRBV28; j_call: TRBJ1-2; cdr3_nt: TGTGCCAGCAGTTTATTCGGCGGCTATGGCTACACCTTC; cdr3_aa: CASSLFGGYGYTF
d_call: TRBD1; clone_size: .; v_call: TRBV28; j_call: TRBJ2-7; cdr3_nt: TGTGCCAGCAGTTTTCTCGCCGGGACAGGGCGACGCGAGCAGTACTTC; cdr3_aa: CASSFLAGTGRREQYF
d_call: .; clone_size: .; v_call: TRBV10-3; j_call: TRBJ1-6; cdr3_nt: TGTGCCATCAGGCCGACAGGAGATAATTCACCCCTCCACTTT; cdr3_aa: CAIRPTGDNSPLHF
d_call: TRBD1; clone_size: .; v_call: TRBV2; j_call: TRBJ2-2; cdr3_nt: TGTGCCAGCAGGAGAGAGAGGACAGGGGCAAGGAACACCGGGGAGCTGTTTTTT; cdr3_aa: CASRRERTGARNTGELFF
d_call: .; clone_size: .; v_call: TRBV10-2; j_call: TRBJ2-7; cdr3_nt: TGCGCCAGCAGTCCGGGATACAGCTCCTACGAGCAGTACTTC; cdr3_aa: CASSPGYSSYEQYF
d_call: TRBD2; clone_size: .; v_call: TRBV7-9; j_call: TRBJ2-2; cdr3_nt: TGTGCCAGCAGGGCTAGCGGGAGGGTTGCCGCGAACACCGGGGAGCTGTTTTTT; cdr3_aa: CASRASGRVAANTGELFF
d_call: .; clone_size: .; v_call: TRBV6-2/TRBV6-3; j_call: TRBJ1-1; cdr3_nt: TGTGCCAGCAGTCTATCAGGTACTGAAGCTTTCTTT; cdr3_aa: CASSLSGTEAFF
d_call: TRBD2; clone_size: .; v_call: TRBV28; j_call: TRBJ2-1; cdr3_nt: TGTGCCAGCAGGTTTAGCGGGACCTACAATGAGCAGTTCTTC; cdr3_aa: CASRFSGTYNEQFF
d_call: .; clone_size: .; v_call: TRBV30; j_call: TRBJ1-2; cdr3_nt: TGTGCCTGGAGTGTTACCTCCAGAAGAGGCTATGGCTACACCTTC; cdr3_aa: CAWSVTSRRGYGYTF
d_call: TRBD1; clone_size: .; v_call: TRBV9; j_call: TRBJ2-5; cdr3_nt: TGTGCCAGCACCCCGACAGGGGGCGAAAGGGAGACCCAGTACTTC; cdr3_aa: CASTPTGGERETQYF
d_call: .; clone_size: .; v_call: TRBV28; j_call: TRBJ1-1; cdr3_nt: TGTGCCAGCAGTTTACACAGGGAGGGCGCTGAAGCTTTCTTT; cdr3_aa: CASSLHREGAEAFF
d_call: TRBD2; clone_size: .; v_call: TRBV11-1; j_call: TRBJ2-3; cdr3_nt: TGTGCCAGCAGCTTGACGGGAGGAGGGACAGATACGCAGTATTTT; cdr3_aa: CASSLTGGGTDTQYF
d_call: TRBD2; clone_size: .; v_call: TRBV7-2; j_call: TRBJ2-1; cdr3_nt: TGTGCCAGCAGCTTAGGAACGGGACTAGACCAGTTCTTC; cdr3_aa: CASSLGTGLDQFF
d_call: TRBD1; clone_size: once; v_call: TRBV6-5; j_call: TRBJ1-1; cdr3_nt: TGTGCCAGCAGTAGGGACAGGGCCAACACTGAAGCTTTCTTT; cdr3_aa: CASSRDRANTEAFF
d_call: .; clone_size: .; v_call: TRBV9; j_call: TRBJ2-3; cdr3_nt: TGTGCCAGCAGCCCCTCCCCGGGGAGCACAGATACGCAGTATTTT; cdr3_aa: CASSPSPGSTDTQYF
d_call: TRBD1; clone_size: few; v_call: TRBV29-1; j_call: TRBJ2-5; cdr3_nt: TGCAGCGTTTGGGACAGATATCAAGAGACCCAGTACTTC; cdr3_aa: CSVWDRYQETQYF
d_call: .; clone_size: .; v_call: TRBV13; j_call: TRBJ2-7; cdr3_nt: TGTGCCAGCAGCCCTGCCTACGAGCAGTACTTC; cdr3_aa: CASSPAYEQYF
d_call: TRBD1; clone_size: .; v_call: TRBV5-5; j_call: TRBJ1-1; cdr3_nt: TGTGCCAGCAGCCCTCTGGGACAGGGGCAGCCTTTCTTT; cdr3_aa: CASSPLGQGQPFF
d_call: .; clone_size: .; v_call: TRBV4-2; j_call: TRBJ1-2; cdr3_nt: TGTGCCAGCAGCCAAGATAACGCAGGGCCTTTCTATGGCTACACCTTC; cdr3_aa: CASSQDNAGPFYGYTF
d_call: .; clone_size: few; v_call: TRBV28; j_call: TRBJ2-1; cdr3_nt: TGTGCCAGCAGTTTTAATGTTGGCAGCTCCTACAATGAGCAGTTCTTC; cdr3_aa: CASSFNVGSSYNEQFF
d_call: .; clone_size: .; v_call: TRBV28; j_call: TRBJ1-1; cdr3_nt: TGTGCCAGCAGTTTAACAGGCCGGACTGAAGCTTTCTTT; cdr3_aa: CASSLTGRTEAFF
d_call: .; clone_size: .; v_call: TRBV18; j_call: TRBJ1-5; cdr3_nt: TGTGCCAGCTCACCACCGGAGCGGGGGGGGCAGCCCCAGCATTTT; cdr3_aa: CASSPPERGGQPQHF
d_call: TRBD1; clone_size: .; v_call: TRBV7-8; j_call: TRBJ1-2; cdr3_nt: TGTGCCAGCAGCTTCGGAGCCGGGACAGGGAGTGACTATGGCTACACCTTC; cdr3_aa: CASSFGAGTGSDYGYTF